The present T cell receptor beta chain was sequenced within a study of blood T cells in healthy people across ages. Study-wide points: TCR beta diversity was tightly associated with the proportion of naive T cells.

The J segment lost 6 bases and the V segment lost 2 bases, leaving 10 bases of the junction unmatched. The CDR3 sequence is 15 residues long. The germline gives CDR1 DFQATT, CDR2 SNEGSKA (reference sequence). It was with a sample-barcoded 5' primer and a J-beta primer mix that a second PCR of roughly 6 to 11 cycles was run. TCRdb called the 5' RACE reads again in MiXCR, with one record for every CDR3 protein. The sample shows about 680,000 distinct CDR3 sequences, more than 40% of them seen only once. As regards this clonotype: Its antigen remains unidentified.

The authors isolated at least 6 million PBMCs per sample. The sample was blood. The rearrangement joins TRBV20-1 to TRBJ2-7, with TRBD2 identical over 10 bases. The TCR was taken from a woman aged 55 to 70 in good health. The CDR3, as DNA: TGCAGTGCTAGACCCCAACCGGGACTAGCGCTCGAGCAGTACTTC. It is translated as CSARPQPGLALEQYF.